The clone carrying this T cell receptor beta chain was seen just once. This sample was taken from a study of blood T cell repertoires in COVID-19. The V gene's germline CDR1 is LNHNV and CDR2 YYDKDF (reference sequence). J was trimmed by 11 bases and V by 3 bases; bases with no gene match: 18. The CDR3 spans 18 residues. In the original workflow: Reference gene primer amplification yielded estimated nucleated cell counts. Some clones are missing from TCRdb's copy, which holds only in-frame ones; the method was immunoSEQ multiplex PCR. D and trimming were read from the DNA, whereas the V and J calls and clone size are those reported in that table. Here the sample spans around 300,000 clones, roughly nine tenths being singletons.

Sequenced input: PBMCs or T cells enriched from blood (not recorded which). This sequence was found in a woman aged 60-70 years who had recovered from COVID-19. V usage is TRBV15 and J usage is TRBJ2-7; TRBD2 matches at 14 bases. CDR3 DNA sequence: TGTGCCACCAGCAGGTCCAAAACGGCGGGGACTAGCGGGAGTGATAAGTACTTC. It yields the protein CATSRSKTAGTSGSDKYF. Variable domain in full (rest from reference TRBV15 and TRBJ2-7): DAMVIQNPRYQVTQFGKPVTLSCSQTLNHNVMYWYQQKSSQAPKLLFHYYDKDFNNEADTPDNFQSRRPNTSFCFLDIRSPGLGDTAMYLCATSRSKTAGTSGSDKYFGPGTRLTVT.